The clone carrying this T cell receptor (beta chain) has just a few counts. Its antigen is unidentified. Germline V gives CDR1 GTSNPN, CDR2 SVGIG (reference sequence). CDR3 size: 14 residues. This entry comes from a study of cytomegalovirus exposure and HLA in healthy donors. Study observations and caveats: By HLA locus, TCR association rates varied in a later analysis, with DRB1 showing the most and HLA-C the fewest. Presence/absence analyses treated sequencing depth as roughly uniform across donors. Previous analysis showed most TCR beta V segments were productive about 87% or about 30% of the time.

13 Jbeta primers and 60 Vbeta primers were used for the PCR. The assay was immunoSEQ multiplex PCR, and TCRdb's table has in-frame clones only and misses some. This table holds 150,000 to 200,000 clones, roughly a tenth found once. Sequencing used PBMCs. This rearrangement joins TRBV30 to TRBJ2-2; a possible D gene is TRBD2 (6 bases). This TCR came from a woman in her thirties in good health and CMV-seropositive. CDR3 amino acids: CAMSPDLASGELFF. CDR3 in DNA: TGTGCAATGTCCCCCGACCTAGCGTCCGGGGAGCTGTTTTTT.